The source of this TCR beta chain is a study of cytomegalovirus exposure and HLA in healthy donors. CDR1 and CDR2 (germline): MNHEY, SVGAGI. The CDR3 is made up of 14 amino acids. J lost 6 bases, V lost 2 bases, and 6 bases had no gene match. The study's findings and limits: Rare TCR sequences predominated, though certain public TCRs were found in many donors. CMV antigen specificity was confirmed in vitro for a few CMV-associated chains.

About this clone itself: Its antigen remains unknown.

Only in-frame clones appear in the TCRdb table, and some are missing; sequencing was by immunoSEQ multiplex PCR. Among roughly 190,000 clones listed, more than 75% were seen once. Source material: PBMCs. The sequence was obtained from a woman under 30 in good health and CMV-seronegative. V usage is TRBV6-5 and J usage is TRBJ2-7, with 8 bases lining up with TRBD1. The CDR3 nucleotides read TGTGCCAGCAGTTACGGGCGACAGGGGCGCGAGCAGTACTTC. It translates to CASSYGRQGREQYF.